This entry concerns a single TCR beta chain. The antigen remains undetermined. Trimming cost V 3 bases and J 4 bases, with 12 bases left between them. Germline V CDR1 and CDR2: KGHSH, LQKENI. CDR3 size: 14 residues. Every bit of the isolated RNA underwent reverse transcription, so sequencing read expressed TCRB transcripts. TCRdb keeps only in-frame clones here, not all; method: immunoSEQ multiplex PCR. The table lists 900,000 or so clones, 17% of them singletons. Every donor provided one heparinised blood draw, which averaged approximately 100 mL. This specimen comes from a study of beta chain features in type 1 diabetes. General study findings and limits: Researchers reported that naive, central memory and Treg TCRB repertoires appeared more similar in patients than in healthy donors. There was a possibility that cDNA sequencing over-represented cells with high TCR expression.

V is TRBV18 and J is TRBJ1-1; maybe TRBD1 (5 bases). This TCR was recovered from a woman under 30 in good health. Sequences were obtained from naive CD4+ T cells from blood. CDR3 amino acids: CASSPGGFGTEAFF. In nucleotides, the CDR3 is TGTGCCAGCTCACCTGGGGGGTTCGGCACTGAAGCTTTCTTT. Together with reference TRBV18 and TRBJ1-1, the CDR3 gives the full variable domain: NAGVMQNPRHLVRRRGQEARLRCSPMKGHSHVYWYRQLPEEGLKFMVYLQKENIIDESGMPKERFSAEFPKEGPSILRIQQVVRGDSAAYFCASSPGGFGTEAFFGQGTRLTVV.